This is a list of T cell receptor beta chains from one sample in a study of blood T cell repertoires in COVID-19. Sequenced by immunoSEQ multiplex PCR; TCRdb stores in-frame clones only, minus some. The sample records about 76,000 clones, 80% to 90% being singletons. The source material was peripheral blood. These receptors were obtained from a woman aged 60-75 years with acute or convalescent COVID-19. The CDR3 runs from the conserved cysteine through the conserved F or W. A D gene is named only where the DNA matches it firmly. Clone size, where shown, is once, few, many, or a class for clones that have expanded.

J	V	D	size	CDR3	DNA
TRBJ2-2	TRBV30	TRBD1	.	CAWSPDRTGELFF	TGTGCCTGGAGTCCGGACAGGACCGGGGAGCTGTTTTTT
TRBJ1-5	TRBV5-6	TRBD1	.	CASSFYQGAINQPQHF	TGTGCCAGCAGCTTTTATCAGGGGGCGATTAATCAGCCCCAGCATTTT
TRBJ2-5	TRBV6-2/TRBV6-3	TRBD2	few	CASSLGLAWETQYF	TGTGCCAGCAGCCTCGGACTAGCTTGGGAGACCCAGTACTTC
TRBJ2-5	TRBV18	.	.	CASSAQGETQYF	TGTGCCAGCTCCGCCCAGGGAGAGACCCAGTACTTC
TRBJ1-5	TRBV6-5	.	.	CASSYSNRVDQPQHF	TGTGCCAGCAGTTACTCGAACAGGGTCGACCAGCCCCAGCATTTT
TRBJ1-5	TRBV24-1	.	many	CATSVNGGFNQPQHF	TGTGCCACCAGTGTAAACGGAGGGTTCAATCAGCCCCAGCATTTT
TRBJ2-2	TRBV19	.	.	CASSIDSRNTGELFF	TGTGCCAGTAGTATCGACAGCCGAAACACCGGGGAGCTGTTTTTT
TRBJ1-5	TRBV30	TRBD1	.	CAWAGQGPEPQHF	TGTGCCTGGGCGGGACAGGGACCCGAGCCCCAGCATTTT
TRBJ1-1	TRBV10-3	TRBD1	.	CAISGQGNTEAFF	TGTGCCATCAGCGGACAGGGAAACACTGAAGCTTTCTTT
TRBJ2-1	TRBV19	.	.	CASSPDFSSYNEQFF	TGTGCCAGTAGTCCCGACTTTAGCTCCTACAATGAGCAGTTCTTC